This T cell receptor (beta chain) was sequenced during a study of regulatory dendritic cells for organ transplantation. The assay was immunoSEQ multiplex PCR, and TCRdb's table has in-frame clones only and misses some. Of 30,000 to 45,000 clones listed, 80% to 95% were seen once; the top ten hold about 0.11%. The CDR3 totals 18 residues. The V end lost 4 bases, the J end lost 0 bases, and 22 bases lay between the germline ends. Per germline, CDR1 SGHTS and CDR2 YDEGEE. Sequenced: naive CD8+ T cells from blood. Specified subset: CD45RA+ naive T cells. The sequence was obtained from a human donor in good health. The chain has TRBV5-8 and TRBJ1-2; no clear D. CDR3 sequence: CASSPNPYYRVANYGYTF. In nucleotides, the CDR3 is TGTGCCAGCAGCCCTAACCCCTACTACCGGGTAGCTAACTATGGCTACACCTTC.